This entry lists 30 T cell receptor beta chains sequenced from one sample in a study of blood T cell repertoires in COVID-19 (dated by TCRdb to 2020 to 2021). Library prep was done by the immunoSEQ multiplex PCR assay. Entries here come from immuneACCESS through TCRdb and include only in-frame sequences with V and J called. Some clones fail to appear in such tables; in the studies checked, an unresolved V gene covers under half of the shortfall, and the cause of the remainder is unknown. This sample holds about 400,000 clones; roughly 91% were observed only once. The ten largest clones capture 1.7% of the sample. Material: PBMCs or T cells enriched from blood (not recorded which). The receptors stem from a woman aged 25 to 39 who had recovered from COVID-19.

CDR3 nucleotides: TGTGCCATCAGTGGGGACTCCCGGGAAGCTTTCTTT. It encodes CAISGDSREAFF. This chain joins TRBV10-3 and TRBJ1-1; D is perhaps TRBD1 (5 bases). The CDR3 sequence is 12 residues long. V lost 4 bases, J lost 8 bases, and 11 bases lay in between. Germline values: CDR1 ENHRY, CDR2 SYGVKD.

V and J are TRBV27 and TRBJ2-7; 8 nucleotides align to TRBD1. Germline trimming cut 6 bases from V and 2 bases from J; bases unmatched to any gene: 3. Germline CDR1 MNHEY, CDR2 SMNVEV (reference sequence). The CDR3 sequence is 13 residues long. CDR3 DNA sequence: TGTGCCAGCAGCCGGACAGGGCCCTACGAGCAGTACTTC. Residues: CASSRTGPYEQYF.

This sequence joins TRBV7-2 and TRBJ2-1; TRBD1 matches 7 bases. The CDR3 is 14 amino acids. In germline, CDR1 is SGHTA, CDR2 FQGNSA. V shed 5 bases and J 5 bases; nucleotides not matched to a gene: 6. The chain's CDR3 is CASSPRQGNNEQFF. CDR3 coding DNA: TGTGCCAGCAGCCCCAGACAGGGTAACAATGAGCAGTTCTTC.

The rearrangement links TRBV3-1 (or the pseudogene TRBV3-2) to TRBJ1-4, with 9 bases lining up with TRBD1. Germline loops: CDR1 LGHDT, CDR2 YNNKEL (reference sequence). The CDR3 covers 15 residues. With 3 bases clipped from V and 8 bases from J, the junction kept 7 bases outside the gene matches. The CDR3 DNA follows: TGTGCCAGCAGCCATTATGACAGGGGGAGGGAAAAACTGTTTTTT. Translated: CASSHYDRGREKLFF.

The chain carries TRBV6-5 and TRBJ2-5; D is perhaps TRBD1 (5 bases). The CDR3 is made up of 14 amino acids. The germline gives CDR1 MNHEY, CDR2 SVGAGI. The V and J ends lost 4 bases and 2 bases respectively, with 11 bases between them. Written as DNA, the CDR3 is TGTGCCAGCAGTTTTCAGGGTTATCAAGAGACCCAGTACTTC. Its protein is CASSFQGYQETQYF.

The J gene is TRBJ2-1, the V gene TRBV27, with 8 bases that match TRBD1. This CDR3 is 15 amino acids long. Germline CDR1 is MNHEY and CDR2 is SMNVEV (reference sequence). Trimming cost V 5 bases and J 5 bases; bases outside gene matches: 8. The CDR3 spells CASSDGTGHNNEQFF. The CDR3 bases are TGTGCCAGCAGTGACGGGACAGGCCACAACAATGAGCAGTTCTTC.

The V call is TRBV28, the J call TRBJ2-1; 8 bases agree with TRBD2. CDR3 length equals 15 residues. Germline CDR1 is MDHEN and CDR2 is SYDVKM. The V gene end was trimmed by 5 bases and the J gene end by 7 bases; junction bases not matched to a gene: 10. CDR3 sequence (DNA): TGTGCCAGCAGTGCAAGCGGGAGTATAAGGAATGAGCAGTTCTTC. Translation gives CASSASGSIRNEQFF.

The rearrangement joins TRBV19 to TRBJ2-1; 11 bases fit TRBD2. Germline-derived CDR1 and CDR2 are LNHDA and SQIVND (reference sequence). This CDR3 has 16 residues. The trim removed 4 bases at V and 0 bases at J, leaving 2 bases unmatched. Written as DNA, the CDR3 is TGTGCCAGTAGTACAACTAGCGGGGGCTCCTACAATGAGCAGTTCTTC. It is translated as CASSTTSGGSYNEQFF.

In this sample, this clone turned up once. The chain couples TRBV19 to TRBJ2-1; 7 positions match TRBD2. Trimming removed 5 bases from V and 3 bases from J; junction bases left unmatched: 7. Germline values: CDR1 LNHDA, CDR2 SQIVND (reference sequence). The CDR3 covers 15 residues. The CDR3 loop reads CASSEGGRDYNEQFF. Here the CDR3 DNA reads TGTGCCAGTAGTGAAGGAGGGAGGGACTACAATGAGCAGTTCTTC.

V usage is TRBV27 and J usage is TRBJ2-1, with TRBD2 identical over 14 bases. Germline-derived CDR1 and CDR2 are MNHEY and SMNVEV (reference sequence). The CDR3 runs to 17 residues. Losses at the gene ends were 2 bases for V and 6 bases for J; bases not matched to a gene: 6. The CDR3 region is CASSLPIGLAGGNEQFF. As DNA, the CDR3 is TGTGCCAGCAGTTTACCGATCGGACTAGCGGGGGGCAATGAGCAGTTCTTC.

The chain carries TRBV6-5 and TRBJ1-1; a possible D gene is TRBD1 (6 bases). V lost 0 bases, J lost 2 bases, and 10 bases lay in between. The CDR3 extends over 15 amino acids. CDR1 and CDR2 from the germline V gene are MNHEY and SVGAGI. In nucleotides, the CDR3 is TGTGCCAGCAGTTACTCTGACAGGAGTAACACTGAAGCTTTCTTT. This sequence encodes CASSYSDRSNTEAFF.

The rearrangement uses TRBV5-1 and TRBJ1-4; 7 bases fit TRBD1. The CDR3 covers 14 residues. The germline V gene has CDR1 SGHRS and CDR2 YFSETQ. The V gene end was trimmed by 1 base and the J gene end by 10 bases; junction bases not matched to a gene: 7. CDR3 sequence (DNA): TGCGCCAGCAGCTTGTCAGGGGGAGGTGGAAAACTGTTTTTT. Protein product: CASSLSGGGGKLFF.

This clone was recorded a few times. The chain carries TRBV2 and TRBJ2-2, with TRBD2 matching 7 bases. Germline V gene lookup returns CDR1 SNHLY and CDR2 FYNNEI. With 9 bases clipped from V and 0 bases from J, the junction kept 4 bases outside the gene matches. This CDR3 contains 14 residues. This CDR3 is CARQGLPNTGELFF. DNA of the CDR3: TGTGCCAGGCAGGGACTACCGAACACCGGGGAGCTGTTTTTT.

In nucleotides, the CDR3 is TGTGCCAGTAGTATCGTTGCGGGGGTTCAAAACATTCAGTACTTC. This sequence encodes CASSIVAGVQNIQYF. This chain uses TRBV19 with TRBJ2-4; TRBD2 matches 7 bases. V trimming: 3 bases; J trimming: 5 bases; junction bases outside the gene matches: 7. Per germline, CDR1 LNHDA and CDR2 SQIVND (reference sequence). The CDR3 loop spans 15 amino acids.

This chain joins TRBV15 and TRBJ1-5; 8 bases agree with TRBD1. Germline V gives CDR1 LNHNV, CDR2 YYDKDF (reference sequence). J was trimmed by 4 bases and V by 0 bases; bases with no gene match: 5. This CDR3 is built from 16 residues. In DNA form, the CDR3 reads TGTGCCACCAGCAGAGATATGGGACAGGTGAATCAGCCCCAGCATTTT. Residues: CATSRDMGQVNQPQHF. Together with reference TRBV15 and TRBJ1-5, the CDR3 gives the full variable domain: DAMVIQNPRYQVTQFGKPVTLSCSQTLNHNVMYWYQQKSSQAPKLLFHYYDKDFNNEADTPDNFQSRRPNTSFCFLDIRSPGLGDTAMYLCATSRDMGQVNQPQHFGDGTRLSIL.

The V gene is TRBV19, the J gene TRBJ2-3; D may be TRBD2 (5 bases). There are 12 residues in the CDR3. Germline V CDR1 and CDR2: LNHDA, SQIVND (reference sequence). V gave up 6 bases and J gave up 5 bases, with 9 bases separating them. DNA of the CDR3: TGTGCCAGTAGCTTCGGGGTAGATACGCAGTATTTT. As protein: CASSFGVDTQYF.

The rearrangement joins TRBV24-1 to TRBJ2-7; D is uncertain. This CDR3 is built from 12 residues. Trimming stripped 1 base from V and 6 bases from J, with 6 bases between. From germline, CDR1 is KGHDR and CDR2 SFDVKD. The CDR3 nucleotides read TGTGCCACCAGTGATTTATTCGGCGAGCAGTACTTC. Protein: CATSDLFGEQYF.

This chain links TRBV19 with TRBJ1-5; 9 bases line up with TRBD1. The CDR3 spans 16 residues. The ends lost 9 bases at V and 2 bases at J; junction bases unmatched: 11. Germline V lookup: CDR1 LNHDA, CDR2 SQIVND (reference sequence). For the CDR3, the DNA is TGTGCCAGCAGCCACAGGGGGCATGAGGGCAATCAGCCCCAGCATTTT. This encodes CASSHRGHEGNQPQHF.

The rearrangement links TRBV9 to TRBJ2-7; D unclear. The CDR3 extends over 12 amino acids. Germline V CDR1 and CDR2: SGDLS, YYNGEE. Trimming cost V 2 bases and J 6 bases, with 9 bases left between them. In DNA form, the CDR3 reads TGTGCCAGCAGCGTCGACACCACCGAGCAGTACTTC. Protein: CASSVDTTEQYF.

The gene calls are TRBV2 and TRBJ2-5, with D maybe TRBD1 (5 bases). CDR1 SNHLY and CDR2 FYNNEI come from the germline V gene. Trimming cost V 7 bases and J 0 bases, with 9 bases left between them. This CDR3 contains 13 residues. The CDR3 region is CASKGQYQETQYF. The CDR3 region has the DNA TGTGCCAGCAAGGGGCAGTACCAAGAGACCCAGTACTTC.

This chain joins TRBV14 and TRBJ2-2, with 8 bases identical to TRBD1. CDR1 SGHDN and CDR2 FVKESK come from the germline V gene. This CDR3 has 16 residues. V lost 4 bases and J lost 4; bases outside the gene matches: 8. The CDR3: CASSLRTGMATGELFF. The CDR3 DNA follows: TGTGCCAGCAGCCTAAGGACAGGGATGGCCACCGGGGAGCTGTTTTTT.

This clone appeared a single time. This chain uses TRBV6-5 with TRBJ2-1, with 8 bases lining up with TRBD2. Germline loops: CDR1 MNHEY, CDR2 SVGAGI. The V gene end was trimmed by 9 bases and the J gene end by 7 bases; junction bases not matched to a gene: 14. CDR3 length: 15 residues. The CDR3 sequence: CASIIGLAGFNEQFF. CDR3 sequence (DNA): TGTGCCAGTATTATCGGACTAGCTGGTTTTAATGAGCAGTTCTTC.

V gene TRBV30 combines with J gene TRBJ1-1, with 9 bases matching TRBD1. This CDR3 contains 14 residues. Per germline, CDR1 GTSNPN and CDR2 SVGIG (reference sequence). V shed 3 bases, J shed 5 bases, and the junction held 7 bases outside the gene matches. This chain's CDR3 is CAWRRQGVGTEAFF. The CDR3 nucleotides are TGTGCCTGGAGGAGACAGGGGGTGGGAACTGAAGCTTTCTTT. The whole variable domain, filled in from reference TRBV30 and TRBJ1-1, reads SQTIHQWPATLVQPVGSPLSLECTVEGTSNPNLYWYRQAAGRGLQLLFYSVGIGQISSEVPQNLSASRPQDRQFILSSKKLLLSDSGFYLCAWRRQGVGTEAFFGQGTRLTVV.

The V gene is TRBV7-9, the J gene TRBJ1-6, with TRBD1 identical over 11 bases. The CDR3 is 14 residues long. Trimming took 5 bases from V and 9 from J; bases not matched to a gene: 3. The V gene's germline CDR1 is SEHNR and CDR2 FQNEAQ (reference sequence). The CDR3 loop reads CASSPGTGGSPLHF. CDR3 coding DNA: TGTGCCAGCAGCCCCGGGACAGGGGGTTCACCCCTCCACTTT.

This chain connects TRBV5-5 to TRBJ1-1; TRBD1 is a possible D gene (5 bases). The CDR3 totals 17 residues. In germline, CDR1 is SGHKS, CDR2 YYEKEE (reference sequence). V shed 0 bases and J shed 2 bases, with 17 bases lying between them. The CDR3: CASSLDFSGGHNTEAFF. The CDR3 nucleotides are TGTGCCAGCAGCTTGGATTTTTCGGGGGGTCATAACACTGAAGCTTTCTTT.

V usage is TRBV7-9 and J usage is TRBJ1-2, with 9 bases identical to TRBD1. There are 17 residues in the CDR3. V gave up 4 bases and J gave up 5 bases; unmatched junction bases: 14. The germline V gene encodes CDR1 SEHNR and CDR2 FQNEAQ (reference sequence). In DNA form, the CDR3 reads TGTGCCAGCAGCTCGTCGGACAGGGGTAGTAAAGGGTATGGCTACACCTTC. This sequence encodes CASSSSDRGSKGYGYTF.

V and J are TRBV20-1 and TRBJ2-7; 9 positions agree with TRBD2. With V trimmed by 3 bases and J by 2 bases, 5 bases remained unmatched. The germline CDR1 and CDR2 sequences are DFQATT and SNEGSKA (reference sequence). CDR3 size: 14 residues. CDR3 nucleotide sequence: TGCAGTGCTAGTCGGGCGGGAGGGCCCTACGAGCAGTACTTC. This gives the protein CSASRAGGPYEQYF.

The rearrangement uses TRBV9 and TRBJ2-1, with 7 bases lining up with TRBD2. J lost 5 bases, V lost 4 bases, and 12 bases had no gene match. This CDR3 is built from 16 residues. Per the germline V gene, CDR1 is SGDLS and CDR2 is YYNGEE. CDR3 in amino acids: CASSSGGGLGDNEQFF. CDR3 DNA sequence: TGTGCCAGCAGCTCAGGCGGGGGATTAGGGGACAATGAGCAGTTCTTC.

The V gene is TRBV18, the J gene TRBJ1-2; tentative D call: TRBD1 (5 bases). Deletions cut 0 bases from V and 8 bases from J, with 19 bases between. Germline CDR1 and CDR2: KGHSH and LQKENI. This CDR3 region has 16 residues. DNA for the CDR3: TGTGCCAGCTCACCACCGTCCAGGGCCTCTATCCGCGGCTACACCTTC. Its protein product is CASSPPSRASIRGYTF. The full variable domain, with the rest looked up from reference TRBV18 and TRBJ1-2, is NAGVMQNPRHLVRRRGQEARLRCSPMKGHSHVYWYRQLPEEGLKFMVYLQKENIIDESGMPKERFSAEFPKEGPSILRIQQVVRGDSAAYFCASSPPSRASIRGYTFGSGTRLTVV.

The chain recombines TRBV7-9 with TRBJ2-3; 7 bases align to TRBD1. Trimming cost V 3 bases and J 3 bases; bases outside gene matches: 9. This CDR3 region has 16 residues. Germline V CDR1 and CDR2: SEHNR, FQNEAQ (reference sequence). The DNA for the CDR3 is TGTGCCAGCAGCTTTTCAACAGGGGTCTTAACAGATACGCAGTATTTT. Its protein is CASSFSTGVLTDTQYF.